This T cell receptor (beta chain) was found in a study of CD8 T cells in Susac syndrome. CDR1 is MNHEY, CDR2 SMNVEV, per germline (reference sequence). Trimming stripped 2 bases from V and 4 bases from J, with 12 bases between. There are 14 residues in the CDR3. Healthy donors formed controls matched for age and sex. An input of roughly 0.5 to 1 ug of RNA was subjected to reverse transcription using random hexamers. MiXCR was run by TCRdb on the immunoSEQ multiplex PCR reads, yielding one entry per CDR3 protein. This sample carries around 140,000 distinct CDR3 sequences, less than 95% of them seen once, and the ten largest clones take over 0.07%.

The source of this sequence is a human donor in good health. Sample: CD4+ T cells from PBMCs. The rearrangement joins TRBV27 to TRBJ2-7; D might be TRBD1 (6 bases). DNA of the CDR3: TGTGCCAGCAGTTTACGGACAGACCTTTACGAGCAGTACTTC. Its protein product is CASSLRTDLYEQYF.